The rows below give T cell receptor beta chains drawn from one sample of a study of blood T cells in healthy people across ages. TCRdb called the 5' RACE reads again in MiXCR, with one record for every CDR3 protein. The table has roughly 800,000 distinct CDR3 sequences, 58% seen once. Sequencing was carried out using blood. The receptors here all came from a man between 25 and 39 years old in good health. CDR3s include the opening cysteine and the closing phenylalanine or tryptophan. D genes are given only for firm matches. A clone size is listed for some rows: how often the clone was seen (once, few, many), or a class if it is expanded.

CDR3nt: TGTGCCAGCCGGGACTTCAAAGAGACCCAGTACTTC; CDR3aa: CASRDFKETQYF; v_gene: TRBV6-2/TRBV6-3; d_gene: .; j_gene: TRBJ2-5; abundance: .
CDR3nt: TGCAGTGCTATCGAGCGGGGGGGGCGATACAATGAGCAGTTCTTC; CDR3aa: CSAIERGGRYNEQFF; v_gene: TRBV20-1; d_gene: TRBD2; j_gene: TRBJ2-1; abundance: once
CDR3nt: TGTGCCAGCATAGGTTTGCCCTCTGGGGCCAACGTCCTGACTTTC; CDR3aa: CASIGLPSGANVLTF; v_gene: TRBV6-1; d_gene: .; j_gene: TRBJ2-6; abundance: .
CDR3nt: TGCAGCGCCCCGGGGTTCACTGAAGCTTTCTTT; CDR3aa: CSAPGFTEAFF; v_gene: TRBV29-1; d_gene: .; j_gene: TRBJ1-1; abundance: .
CDR3nt: TGTGCCAGCAGATACAGGGGAGCCTACGAGCAGTACTTC; CDR3aa: CASRYRGAYEQYF; v_gene: TRBV28; d_gene: TRBD1; j_gene: TRBJ2-7; abundance: .
CDR3nt: TGTGCCAGCAGCCCGACAGGGGCCATTGGGTACAATGAGCAGTTCTTC; CDR3aa: CASSPTGAIGYNEQFF; v_gene: TRBV3-1; d_gene: TRBD1; j_gene: TRBJ2-1; abundance: .
CDR3nt: TGTGCCATCAGAGACTATGCTGGGGAGCTGTTTTTT; CDR3aa: CAIRDYAGELFF; v_gene: TRBV10-3; d_gene: .; j_gene: TRBJ2-2; abundance: .
CDR3nt: TGTGCCAGCAGCCTATACGGCCTGCCCCAAGAGACCCAGTACTTC; CDR3aa: CASSLYGLPQETQYF; v_gene: TRBV6-5; d_gene: .; j_gene: TRBJ2-5; abundance: few
CDR3nt: TGCAGTGCTCCGACAAAGCGGGCCTCATACAATGAGCAGTTCTTC; CDR3aa: CSAPTKRASYNEQFF; v_gene: TRBV20-1; d_gene: .; j_gene: TRBJ2-1; abundance: few
CDR3nt: TGTGCCAGCAGCTTTGTGGACAGGGAGTTCTTC; CDR3aa: CASSFVDREFF; v_gene: TRBV7-9; d_gene: TRBD1; j_gene: TRBJ2-1; abundance: few
CDR3nt: TGCAGTGCTAGTATGCCGTGGGGCGGGGGGCCCTCCAATGAGCAGTTCTTC; CDR3aa: CSASMPWGGGPSNEQFF; v_gene: TRBV20-1; d_gene: TRBD2; j_gene: TRBJ2-1; abundance: .
CDR3nt: TGCGCCAGCAGCTTCTCCGGGACAGGGATGGCCGAGCAGTACTTC; CDR3aa: CASSFSGTGMAEQYF; v_gene: TRBV5-1; d_gene: TRBD1; j_gene: TRBJ2-7; abundance: .
CDR3nt: TGTGCCAGCAGCGTAGGTGGAGGGCGGGGTCCTGAAGCTTTCTTT; CDR3aa: CASSVGGGRGPEAFF; v_gene: TRBV9; d_gene: .; j_gene: TRBJ1-1; abundance: .
CDR3nt: TGCAGCGTCGGACAGGGAGCCCCCTACGAGCAGTACTTC; CDR3aa: CSVGQGAPYEQYF; v_gene: TRBV29-1; d_gene: TRBD1; j_gene: TRBJ2-7; abundance: .
CDR3nt: TGTGCCCGCTCACCAAAGGGCAGTTCCTACGAGCAGTACTTC; CDR3aa: CARSPKGSSYEQYF; v_gene: TRBV18; d_gene: .; j_gene: TRBJ2-7; abundance: .
CDR3nt: TGTGCCAGCAGCCGGGGTTTTTTGGGGGGGCTCGGGGAGACCCAGTACTTC; CDR3aa: CASSRGFLGGLGETQYF; v_gene: TRBV7-2; d_gene: .; j_gene: TRBJ2-5; abundance: .
CDR3nt: TGCAGTGCTAGGTCTAGCGGGAGTGTCACCTACGAGCAGTACTTC; CDR3aa: CSARSSGSVTYEQYF; v_gene: TRBV20-1; d_gene: TRBD2; j_gene: TRBJ2-7; abundance: few
CDR3nt: TGCAGTGCCGAGATGCCACGGGGCAATACGTACGAGCAGTACTTC; CDR3aa: CSAEMPRGNTYEQYF; v_gene: TRBV20-1; d_gene: .; j_gene: TRBJ2-7; abundance: .
CDR3nt: TGCAGTGCTAGGGGGGGCGAGGGTGGCTACACCTTC; CDR3aa: CSARGGEGGYTF; v_gene: TRBV20-1; d_gene: .; j_gene: TRBJ1-2; abundance: .
CDR3nt: TGTGCCAGCAGCTTAGCGGGAGTCGTGGGCGAGCAGTACTTC; CDR3aa: CASSLAGVVGEQYF; v_gene: TRBV7-2; d_gene: .; j_gene: TRBJ2-7; abundance: once
CDR3nt: TGTGCCAGCAGCTTAGGAGGCGGAACCAATGAGCAGTTCTTC; CDR3aa: CASSLGGGTNEQFF; v_gene: TRBV7-6; d_gene: .; j_gene: TRBJ2-1; abundance: .
CDR3nt: TGTGCCATCAGTGTAGGCGCGAGCAATGAGCAGTTCTTC; CDR3aa: CAISVGASNEQFF; v_gene: TRBV10-3; d_gene: .; j_gene: TRBJ2-1; abundance: few